These 15 T cell receptor beta chains were sequenced from one sample in a study of T cell changes during pregnancy in multiple sclerosis. TCRdb's copy holds only in-frame clones and misses some; the assay was immunoSEQ multiplex PCR. The sample comprises 70,000 to 95,000 clones, 90% to 95% of which are singletons, and 3.5% to 4.5% rests with the top ten. The starting material was peripheral blood, obtained in the first trimester of pregnancy. Every receptor here comes from a female donor with multiple sclerosis, enrolled in a pregnancy study.

This chain links TRBV9 with TRBJ1-1; no reliable D call. The V end was cut by 3 bases, the J end by 2 bases, with 11 bases between. Germline V gene data show CDR1 as SGDLS and CDR2 as YYNGEE. This CDR3 has 14 amino acids. In DNA, the CDR3 is TGTGCCAGCAGCGCGCACAGCTTTAACACTGAAGCTTTCTTT. Its protein is CASSAHSFNTEAFF.

This chain links TRBV11-2 with TRBJ2-7, with 7 bases lining up with TRBD1. CDR3 length equals 15 residues. Germline V CDR1 and CDR2: SGHAT, FQNNGV. Trimming cost V 5 bases and J 5 bases; bases outside gene matches: 12. The CDR3 DNA follows: TGTGCCAGCAGCCCGCGACAGGGTATTCGTCACGAGCAGTACTTC. Amino acid sequence: CASSPRQGIRHEQYF.

J is TRBJ2-5 and V is TRBV5-4, with 11 bases fitting TRBD1. Germline V gene lookup returns CDR1 SGHNT and CDR2 YYREEE (reference sequence). With 5 bases clipped from V and 5 bases from J, the junction kept 8 bases outside the gene matches. This CDR3 contains 15 residues. The CDR3: CASSFGQGAGETQYF. DNA for the CDR3: TGTGCCAGCAGTTTCGGACAGGGGGCTGGGGAGACCCAGTACTTC.

The rearrangement uses TRBV6-1 and TRBJ1-6, with a possible D match to TRBD1 (6 bases). CDR1 MNHNS and CDR2 SASEGT come from the germline V gene. CDR3 length: 16 residues. Trimming removed 6 bases at V and 2 bases at J, with 14 bases between. In nucleotides, the CDR3 is TGTGCCAGCAGGGAAACAGGGAAGGCCTATAATTCACCCCTCCACTTT. This gives the protein CASRETGKAYNSPLHF.

This rearrangement joins TRBV5-4 to TRBJ1-5; no clear D gene. V lost 1 base, J lost 5 bases, and 7 bases lay in between. CDR1 SGHNT and CDR2 YYREEE come from the germline V gene (reference sequence). This CDR3 has 13 residues. CDR3 loop: CASSLNPDQPQHF. Here the CDR3 DNA reads TGTGCCAGCAGCTTGAATCCCGATCAGCCCCAGCATTTT.

This rearrangement joins TRBV10-3 to TRBJ1-2; D is undetermined. Trimming took off 8 bases at V and 2 bases at J, with 18 bases between the two ends. Germline V lookup: CDR1 ENHRY, CDR2 SYGVKD. The length of the CDR3 is 15 residues. The CDR3 loop is CAIPAEGGTNYGYTF. Written as DNA, the CDR3 is TGTGCCATCCCGGCCGAGGGAGGAACAAACTATGGCTACACCTTC.

The V gene is TRBV5-1, the J gene TRBJ1-1; D unclear. V gave up 9 bases and J gave up 5 bases, with 14 bases separating them. This CDR3 contains 12 residues. Germline V gene lookup returns CDR1 SGHRS and CDR2 YFSETQ. Written as DNA, the CDR3 is TGCGCCACCAGGTCCGGGGATACTGAAGCTTTCTTT. Its protein is CATRSGDTEAFF.

The gene calls are TRBV29-1 and TRBJ2-7, with D possibly TRBD2 on 6 matching bases. CDR1 is SQVTM and CDR2 is ANQGSEA in the germline V gene. V was shortened by 7 bases and J by 7 bases, with 20 bases between the two germline ends. The CDR3 covers 13 residues. In DNA, the CDR3 is TGCAGCGCTGGAGGGAGATGGGAAGTGGAGCAGTACTTC. Translating it yields CSAGGRWEVEQYF.

The chain has TRBV5-6 and TRBJ2-3; perhaps TRBD2 as D (5 bases). There are 16 residues in the CDR3. V was cut by 2 bases and J by 0 bases, with 13 bases left in between. The germline gives CDR1 SGHDT, CDR2 YYEEEE. DNA of the CDR3: TGTGCCAGCAGCTTTGCAACTAGGGCAAGCACAGATACGCAGTATTTT. It translates to CASSFATRASTDTQYF. The whole variable domain, filled in from reference TRBV5-6 and TRBJ2-3, reads DAGVTQSPTHLIKTRGQQVTLRCSPKSGHDTVSWYQQALGQGPQFIFQYYEEEERQRGNFPDRFSGHQFPNYSSELNVNALLLGDSALYLCASSFATRASTDTQYFGPGTRLTVL.

V and J are TRBV6-1 and TRBJ1-1; tentative D call: TRBD1 (6 bases). V was trimmed by 1 base and J by 8 bases, leaving 11 bases between them. The CDR3 covers 13 residues. Germline CDR1 MNHNS, CDR2 SASEGT. The CDR3 reads CASSEGTGTEAFF. The CDR3 bases are TGTGCCAGCAGTGAAGGGACCGGGACAGAAGCTTTCTTT.

This clone has a handful of counts. The V call is TRBV2, the J call TRBJ2-1; maybe TRBD1 (5 bases). Germline V gives CDR1 SNHLY, CDR2 FYNNEI. There are 15 residues in the CDR3. V was shortened by 5 bases and J by 9 bases, with 20 bases between the two germline ends. The chain's CDR3 is CASSSYVTGPTEQFF. The DNA for the CDR3 is TGTGCCAGCAGTTCATACGTAACAGGTCCCACTGAGCAGTTCTTC.

Of note for this clone: The sample holds other DNA sequences that translate to the same CDR3. J is TRBJ1-1 and V is TRBV9, with TRBD1 as a possible D gene (5 bases). Germline V gene lookup returns CDR1 SGDLS and CDR2 YYNGEE. V lost 2 bases and J 3 bases, leaving 8 bases between the germline ends. The CDR3 is made up of 13 amino acids. CDR3 in DNA: TGTGCCAGCAGCGTCGGGGGGGACACTGAAGCTTTCTTT. Translation: CASSVGGDTEAFF.

The chain recombines TRBV11-3 with TRBJ2-3, with TRBD2 matching over 7 bases. The V and J ends lost 5 bases and 4 bases, in that order; junction bases with no gene match: 9. The CDR3 is 15 amino acids. The germline V gene encodes CDR1 SGHNT and CDR2 YENEEA. DNA for the CDR3: TGTGCCAGCAGCCCTCCTGGGGGGGGTCCAGATACGCAGTATTTT. Residues: CASSPPGGGPDTQYF.

The gene calls are TRBV4-2 and TRBJ2-3, with a tentative D call TRBD2 (7 bases). In germline, CDR1 is LGHNA, CDR2 YNFKEQ. V lost 1 base and J 4 bases, leaving 12 bases between the germline ends. CDR3 size: 15 residues. The CDR3 sequence is CASSQVTGGSDTQYF. CDR3 DNA: TGTGCCAGCAGCCAAGTAACGGGGGGCTCAGATACGCAGTATTTT.

The rearrangement uses TRBV5-1 and TRBJ2-3; the D is unclear. Trimming removed 0 bases at V and 2 bases at J, with 7 bases between. CDR1 and CDR2 (germline): SGHRS, YFSETQ. The CDR3 spans 14 residues. The CDR3 bases are TGCGCCAGCAGCTTGGGACACCTCACAGATACGCAGTATTTT. Translating it yields CASSLGHLTDTQYF.